The 31 T cell receptor beta chains reported below all come from one sample, sequenced in a study of regulatory T cells in long-lasting Graves disease. Time point denoted: newly diagnosed GD, antithyroid drugs for less than 3 months. The TCR library was made from RNA extracted from PBMCs. For TCR beta, libraries came from iRepertoire HTBI primers and Arm-PCR of CDR3 regions. TCRdb re-called the multiplex PCR reads through MiXCR, storing one row per CDR3 protein. The table shows 450,000 to 500,000 distinct CDR3 sequences, with around 15% occurring only once. The sample was also linked to a second study, of T cells in Graves' hyperthyroidism and ophthalmopathy.

The source material was peripheral blood mononuclear cells (PBMCs), sampled at new diagnosis, from a patient treated with antithyroid drugs. The receptors come from a man between 35 and 55 years old with Graves disease.

This clonotype was picked up many times. This chain uses TRBV28 with TRBJ2-4, with D maybe TRBD2 (6 bases). Trimming took 8 bases from V and 5 from J, leaving 25 bases between them. The CDR3 consists of 17 residues. Germline V gives CDR1 MDHEN, CDR2 SYDVKM. The CDR3 sequence: CASRRTIPRANENIQYF. The CDR3 region has the DNA TGTGCCAGCCGTAGGACTATACCCAGAGCCAACGAAAACATTCAGTACTTC.

This clonotype has a count of ten or more. The chain links TRBV30 to TRBJ2-2; no firm D call. Germline V CDR1 and CDR2: GTSNPN, SVGIG (reference sequence). The CDR3 totals 15 residues. V was cut by 4 bases and J by 1 base, with 13 bases left in between. In DNA form, the CDR3 reads TGTGCCTGGACCCTTAGGACGAGGAACACCGGGGAGCTGTTTTTT. It yields the protein CAWTLRTRNTGELFF.

This clonotype was counted many times. This chain uses TRBV20-1 with TRBJ2-7; no clear D. Trimming took off 2 bases at V and 5 bases at J, with 13 bases between the two ends. Germline V gives CDR1 DFQATT, CDR2 SNEGSKA (reference sequence). CDR3 length equals 13 residues. The CDR3 loop is CSARQTLWDEQYF. Written as DNA, the CDR3 is TGCAGTGCTAGACAGACCCTCTGGGACGAGCAGTACTTC.

The chain links TRBV5-4 to TRBJ2-1, with 13 bases identical to TRBD2. With 7 bases clipped from V and 6 bases from J, the junction kept 7 bases outside the gene matches. CDR1 is SGHNT, CDR2 YYREEE, per germline (reference sequence). The CDR3 spans 15 residues. CDR3 protein: CASQAGTSGINEQFF. CDR3 sequence (DNA): TGTGCCAGCCAAGCCGGGACTAGCGGGATCAATGAGCAGTTCTTC.

This clonotype was found many times. The chain combines TRBV20-1 with TRBJ2-1; D gene ambiguous. V dropped 3 bases and J dropped 5 bases, with 14 bases sitting between them. Germline V CDR1 and CDR2: DFQATT, SNEGSKA (reference sequence). The CDR3 is 14 amino acids. The CDR3 DNA reads TGCAGTGCTAGCCATAAGGGTCGGGACAATGAGCAGTTCTTC. The encoded protein is CSASHKGRDNEQFF.

This clonotype was observed at least ten times. The V gene is TRBV3-1, the J gene TRBJ2-1; a weak D match, TRBD1 (6 bases). The CDR3 sequence is 16 residues long. Germline V lookup: CDR1 LGHDT, CDR2 YNNKEL (reference sequence). Trimming took off 0 bases at V and 6 bases at J, with 15 bases between the two ends. The CDR3 sequence: CASSQEQGAAVNEQFF. CDR3 nucleotide sequence: TGTGCCAGCAGCCAAGAACAGGGCGCTGCCGTCAATGAGCAGTTCTTC.

This clonotype was seen ten or more times. This rearrangement joins TRBV12-3 or TRBV12-4 to TRBJ2-5; 7 bases align to TRBD2. This CDR3 comprises 15 residues. V shed 5 bases and J 6 bases; nucleotides not matched to a gene: 12. The CDR3 sequence: CASSQDRDYFKTQYF. The CDR3 DNA reads as TGTGCCAGCAGTCAAGACCGGGACTACTTTAAGACCCAGTACTTC.

The V gene is TRBV5-1, the J gene TRBJ2-1; D is undetermined. Trimming took off 4 bases at V and 0 bases at J, with 11 bases between the two ends. Germline CDR1 SGHRS, CDR2 YFSETQ. The CDR3 loop spans 15 amino acids. The CDR3 coding sequence is TGCGCCAGCAGCCTCAGATCGATCTCCTACAATGAGCAGTTCTTC. It specifies CASSLRSISYNEQFF.

The chain recombines TRBV5-6 with TRBJ2-7; 12 nucleotides line up with TRBD2. The CDR3 is 18 residues long. The ends lost 2 bases at V and 3 bases at J; junction bases unmatched: 12. Germline V CDR1 and CDR2: SGHDT, YYEEEE. The CDR3 coding sequence is TGTGCCAGCAGCTTCCCATCGACTAGCGGGAGACCGGGCTACGAGCAGTACTTC. Translation gives CASSFPSTSGRPGYEQYF.

The sample holds many counts of this clonotype. The V call is TRBV18, the J call TRBJ1-5, with D unresolved. The CDR3 loop spans 14 amino acids. CDR1 and CDR2 from the germline V gene are KGHSH and LQKENI. V was cut by 3 bases and J by 0 bases, with 6 bases left in between. CDR3 bases: TGTGCCAGCTCACCGGGTACTAGCAATCAGCCCCAGCATTTT. Translated: CASSPGTSNQPQHF.

This clonotype was detected only a few times. The chain has TRBV5-6 and TRBJ2-3; D is undetermined. Germline V gene data show CDR1 as SGHDT and CDR2 as YYEEEE. This CDR3 is 15 amino acids long. V was trimmed by 1 base and J by 4 bases, leaving 13 bases between them. The CDR3 sequence is CASSLRDFLSDTQYF. DNA for the CDR3: TGTGCCAGCAGCTTGAGAGACTTCCTTTCAGATACGCAGTATTTT. The full variable domain, completed using reference TRBV5-6 and TRBJ2-3, is DAGVTQSPTHLIKTRGQQVTLRCSPKSGHDTVSWYQQALGQGPQFIFQYYEEEERQRGNFPDRFSGHQFPNYSSELNVNALLLGDSALYLCASSLRDFLSDTQYFGPGTRLTVL.

This chain connects TRBV24-1 to TRBJ2-1; D gene ambiguous. The length of the CDR3 is 12 residues. The germline CDR1 and CDR2 sequences are KGHDR and SFDVKD. V shed 2 bases and J shed 12 bases, with 10 bases lying between them. The chain's CDR3 is CATSDSSVGQFF. The DNA for the CDR3 is TGTGCCACCAGTGATTCCAGCGTCGGGCAGTTCTTC.

This clonotype came up a few times. The V and J genes are TRBV20-1 and TRBJ2-6; no reliable D call. Deletions cut 6 bases from V and 0 bases from J, with 12 bases between. This CDR3 region has 15 residues. Looked up from germline, CDR1 is DFQATT and CDR2 is SNEGSKA (reference sequence). The CDR3 DNA follows: TGCAGTGCCCAAAAAGGAAACTCTGGGGCCAACGTCCTGACTTTC. Protein product: CSAQKGNSGANVLTF.

This clonotype has at least ten counts. The chain is built from TRBV12-3 or TRBV12-4 and TRBJ2-5; 7 bases map to TRBD2. The CDR3 runs 15 residues. The V segment lost 3 bases and the J segment 2 bases; nucleotides outside the gene matches: 6. The CDR3 loop is CASSFVSGAQETQYF. CDR3 nucleotide sequence: TGTGCCAGCAGTTTCGTCAGCGGGGCTCAAGAGACCCAGTACTTC.

This clonotype was counted only a few times. V is TRBV28 and J is TRBJ2-5; D call uncertain. The V end lost 6 bases, the J end lost 2 bases, and 10 bases lay between the germline ends. There are 13 residues in the CDR3. Germline lookup yields CDR1 MDHEN and CDR2 SYDVKM. The CDR3 loop is CASREHGQETQYF. The CDR3, as DNA: TGTGCCAGCAGAGAACACGGTCAAGAGACCCAGTACTTC.

Ten or more counts support this clonotype. Here the CDR3 reads CASRIPGSKNIQYF. The CDR3 DNA follows: TGTGCCAGCAGAATACCGGGCTCAAAAAACATTCAGTACTTC. The V call is TRBV2, the J call TRBJ2-4; D is unclear. Trimming took off 6 bases at V and 4 bases at J, with 13 bases between the two ends. The CDR3 length is 14 residues. Germline CDR1 and CDR2: SNHLY and FYNNEI. The full variable domain, rest sourced from reference TRBV2 and TRBJ2-4, is EPEVTQTPSHQVTQMGQEVILRCVPISNHLYFYWYRQILGQKVEFLVSFYNNEISEKSEIFDDQFSVERPDGSNFTLKIRSTKLEDSAMYFCASRIPGSKNIQYFGAGTRLSVL.

At least ten counts were recorded for this clonotype. The rearrangement links TRBV5-1 to TRBJ2-1, with D unresolved. V was shortened by 4 bases and J by 9 bases, with 14 bases between the two germline ends. The CDR3 is made up of 13 amino acids. Germline values: CDR1 SGHRS, CDR2 YFSETQ. The CDR3 bases are TGCGCCAGCAGCCCCCGGGCGTTGGGTGAGCAGTTCTTC. Encoded protein: CASSPRALGEQFF.

This clonotype was seen many times. The chain employs TRBV24-1 and TRBJ2-1; 9 nucleotides match TRBD2. This CDR3 contains 19 residues. CDR1 is KGHDR and CDR2 is SFDVKD in the germline V gene. V was pared by 0 bases and J by 5 bases, with 13 bases of the junction left unmatched. CDR3 sequence: CATSDLQSGSSGMNNEQFF. Written as DNA, the CDR3 is TGTGCCACCAGTGATTTGCAGTCGGGTTCTAGCGGGATGAACAATGAGCAGTTCTTC.

At least ten counts were recorded for this clonotype. The CDR3 region is CASSTGGDSPLHF. The DNA of the CDR3 is TGTGCCAGCAGTACAGGGGGCGACTCACCCCTCCACTTT. The chain employs TRBV2 and TRBJ1-6; TRBD1 aligns across 9 bases. V lost 5 bases and J lost 10; bases outside the gene matches: 3. The CDR3 covers 13 residues. CDR1 and CDR2 (germline): SNHLY, FYNNEI.

This clonotype has ten or more counts. This chain connects TRBV12-3 or TRBV12-4 to TRBJ2-2; TRBD2 matches 8 bases. V lost 8 bases, J lost 6 bases, and 17 bases stayed unmatched. CDR3 length: 17 amino acids. CDR3 in DNA: TGTGCCAGCGTCCTAAGTGCGGGAGGCCTACCACCCGGGGAGCTGTTTTTT. Translated: CASVLSAGGLPPGELFF.

Ten or more counts support this clonotype. The chain employs TRBV6-1 and TRBJ1-6; D unresolved. Germline lookup yields CDR1 MNHNS and CDR2 SASEGT. This CDR3 comprises 13 residues. The germline V and J ends were trimmed by 9 bases and 9 bases, with 15 bases remaining between them. The CDR3 region has the DNA TGTGCCAGTGCCCCCACTGGAGGTTCACCCCTCCACTTT. Translation: CASAPTGGSPLHF.

The gene calls are TRBV27 and TRBJ1-2; 10 bases fit TRBD1. CDR1 and CDR2 (germline): MNHEY, SMNVEV (reference sequence). The V segment lost 5 bases and the J segment 3 bases; nucleotides outside the gene matches: 6. This CDR3 region has 15 residues. CDR3 amino acids: CASSQTDRGYYGYTF. The CDR3 bases are TGTGCCAGCAGTCAGACGGACAGGGGGTACTATGGCTACACCTTC.

This clonotype turned up a few times. The rearrangement links TRBV12-5 to TRBJ2-2; D is possibly TRBD1 (5 bases). The CDR3 runs 13 residues. CDR1 is LGHNT, CDR2 FRNRAP, per germline. The germline V and J ends were trimmed by 1 base and 10 bases, with 10 bases remaining between them. Here the CDR3 reads CASGLEQVEELFF. In DNA form, the CDR3 reads TGTGCTAGTGGTTTGGAACAGGTAGAGGAGCTGTTTTTT.

A word on this clonotype: A much larger clone lies a single base off, so this may be a read error. The chain links TRBV15 to TRBJ1-4; the D is unclear. Germline loops: CDR1 LNHNV, CDR2 YYDKDF (reference sequence). The CDR3 runs to 18 residues. CDR3 protein: CAASRVVSAAEKDEKLFF. The CDR3 region has the DNA TGTGCCGCCAGCAGAGTCGTTTCAGCGGCAGAAAAGGATGAAAAACTGTTTTTT.

This clonotype was seen more than once but under ten times. The gene calls are TRBV19 and TRBJ1-5, with 7 bases matching TRBD1. CDR3 length: 16 residues. Trimming cost V 6 bases and J 0 bases; bases outside gene matches: 8. From germline, CDR1 is LNHDA and CDR2 SQIVND (reference sequence). The CDR3 sequence: CASSAGQSYSNQPQHF. The CDR3, as DNA: TGTGCCAGTAGCGCGGGACAGAGTTATAGCAATCAGCCCCAGCATTTT.

This chain joins TRBV7-3 and TRBJ2-1; 7 nucleotides line up with TRBD2. Unmatched junction bases numbered 5, after V lost 0 bases and J lost 0 bases. The germline V gene has CDR1 SGHTA and CDR2 FQGTGA. The CDR3 extends over 17 amino acids. CDR3: CASSLTGGSSSYNEQFF. The CDR3 nucleotides read TGTGCCAGCAGCTTAACGGGAGGGTCTAGCTCCTACAATGAGCAGTTCTTC.

The chain links TRBV11-2 to TRBJ2-1; D possibly corresponds to TRBD2 (5 bases). The end of the DNA fits TRBJ2-7 better, so the J call may be wrong. This CDR3 has 14 amino acids. The germline V gene has CDR1 SGHAT and CDR2 FQNNGV. CDR3 sequence: CASRRLSGRYEQYF. In DNA, the CDR3 is TGTGCCAGCAGACGACTGAGCGGACGTTACGAGCAGTACTTC.

This clonotype was seen a handful of times. V usage is TRBV12-3 or TRBV12-4 and J usage is TRBJ2-5; 10 bases agree with TRBD2. Trimming took 3 bases from V and 5 from J; bases not matched to a gene: 12. The CDR3 sequence is 17 residues long. The CDR3 DNA sequence: TGTGCCAGCAGTTTTGAGGCTAGCGGGAGAAGGGGGGAGACCCAGTACTTC. This translates into CASSFEASGRRGETQYF.

This clonotype was counted at least ten times. The genes are TRBV20-1 and TRBJ2-5, with D hard to call. This CDR3 has 12 residues. Looked up from germline, CDR1 is DFQATT and CDR2 is SNEGSKA (reference sequence). With 5 bases removed from V and 6 bases from J, the gap between germline ends came to 13 bases. CDR3 protein: CSAGSTEKTQYF. The CDR3 region has the DNA TGCAGTGCTGGATCAACAGAGAAGACCCAGTACTTC.

This clonotype has more than one count but fewer than ten. The V gene is TRBV3-1, the J gene TRBJ2-7; D is possibly TRBD2 (6 bases). From germline, CDR1 is LGHDT and CDR2 YNNKEL (reference sequence). CDR3 length: 18 residues. Trimming cost V 4 bases and J 1 base, with 23 bases left between them. The CDR3 DNA follows: TGTGCCAGCAGCCCAAGGTTGGTAGCGGTCACTGAATCCTACGAGCAGTACTTC. This encodes CASSPRLVAVTESYEQYF.

This clonotype has ten or more counts. This sequence joins TRBV7-2 and TRBJ1-1, with D possibly TRBD1 on 6 matching bases. V was cut by 2 bases and J by 6 bases, with 19 bases left in between. The CDR3 length is 16 residues. Germline V CDR1 and CDR2: SGHTA, FQGNSA. CDR3 DNA sequence: TGTGCCAGCAGCTTATCCCTTACGACAGGAGGCTCTGAAGCTTTCTTT. It is translated as CASSLSLTTGGSEAFF.